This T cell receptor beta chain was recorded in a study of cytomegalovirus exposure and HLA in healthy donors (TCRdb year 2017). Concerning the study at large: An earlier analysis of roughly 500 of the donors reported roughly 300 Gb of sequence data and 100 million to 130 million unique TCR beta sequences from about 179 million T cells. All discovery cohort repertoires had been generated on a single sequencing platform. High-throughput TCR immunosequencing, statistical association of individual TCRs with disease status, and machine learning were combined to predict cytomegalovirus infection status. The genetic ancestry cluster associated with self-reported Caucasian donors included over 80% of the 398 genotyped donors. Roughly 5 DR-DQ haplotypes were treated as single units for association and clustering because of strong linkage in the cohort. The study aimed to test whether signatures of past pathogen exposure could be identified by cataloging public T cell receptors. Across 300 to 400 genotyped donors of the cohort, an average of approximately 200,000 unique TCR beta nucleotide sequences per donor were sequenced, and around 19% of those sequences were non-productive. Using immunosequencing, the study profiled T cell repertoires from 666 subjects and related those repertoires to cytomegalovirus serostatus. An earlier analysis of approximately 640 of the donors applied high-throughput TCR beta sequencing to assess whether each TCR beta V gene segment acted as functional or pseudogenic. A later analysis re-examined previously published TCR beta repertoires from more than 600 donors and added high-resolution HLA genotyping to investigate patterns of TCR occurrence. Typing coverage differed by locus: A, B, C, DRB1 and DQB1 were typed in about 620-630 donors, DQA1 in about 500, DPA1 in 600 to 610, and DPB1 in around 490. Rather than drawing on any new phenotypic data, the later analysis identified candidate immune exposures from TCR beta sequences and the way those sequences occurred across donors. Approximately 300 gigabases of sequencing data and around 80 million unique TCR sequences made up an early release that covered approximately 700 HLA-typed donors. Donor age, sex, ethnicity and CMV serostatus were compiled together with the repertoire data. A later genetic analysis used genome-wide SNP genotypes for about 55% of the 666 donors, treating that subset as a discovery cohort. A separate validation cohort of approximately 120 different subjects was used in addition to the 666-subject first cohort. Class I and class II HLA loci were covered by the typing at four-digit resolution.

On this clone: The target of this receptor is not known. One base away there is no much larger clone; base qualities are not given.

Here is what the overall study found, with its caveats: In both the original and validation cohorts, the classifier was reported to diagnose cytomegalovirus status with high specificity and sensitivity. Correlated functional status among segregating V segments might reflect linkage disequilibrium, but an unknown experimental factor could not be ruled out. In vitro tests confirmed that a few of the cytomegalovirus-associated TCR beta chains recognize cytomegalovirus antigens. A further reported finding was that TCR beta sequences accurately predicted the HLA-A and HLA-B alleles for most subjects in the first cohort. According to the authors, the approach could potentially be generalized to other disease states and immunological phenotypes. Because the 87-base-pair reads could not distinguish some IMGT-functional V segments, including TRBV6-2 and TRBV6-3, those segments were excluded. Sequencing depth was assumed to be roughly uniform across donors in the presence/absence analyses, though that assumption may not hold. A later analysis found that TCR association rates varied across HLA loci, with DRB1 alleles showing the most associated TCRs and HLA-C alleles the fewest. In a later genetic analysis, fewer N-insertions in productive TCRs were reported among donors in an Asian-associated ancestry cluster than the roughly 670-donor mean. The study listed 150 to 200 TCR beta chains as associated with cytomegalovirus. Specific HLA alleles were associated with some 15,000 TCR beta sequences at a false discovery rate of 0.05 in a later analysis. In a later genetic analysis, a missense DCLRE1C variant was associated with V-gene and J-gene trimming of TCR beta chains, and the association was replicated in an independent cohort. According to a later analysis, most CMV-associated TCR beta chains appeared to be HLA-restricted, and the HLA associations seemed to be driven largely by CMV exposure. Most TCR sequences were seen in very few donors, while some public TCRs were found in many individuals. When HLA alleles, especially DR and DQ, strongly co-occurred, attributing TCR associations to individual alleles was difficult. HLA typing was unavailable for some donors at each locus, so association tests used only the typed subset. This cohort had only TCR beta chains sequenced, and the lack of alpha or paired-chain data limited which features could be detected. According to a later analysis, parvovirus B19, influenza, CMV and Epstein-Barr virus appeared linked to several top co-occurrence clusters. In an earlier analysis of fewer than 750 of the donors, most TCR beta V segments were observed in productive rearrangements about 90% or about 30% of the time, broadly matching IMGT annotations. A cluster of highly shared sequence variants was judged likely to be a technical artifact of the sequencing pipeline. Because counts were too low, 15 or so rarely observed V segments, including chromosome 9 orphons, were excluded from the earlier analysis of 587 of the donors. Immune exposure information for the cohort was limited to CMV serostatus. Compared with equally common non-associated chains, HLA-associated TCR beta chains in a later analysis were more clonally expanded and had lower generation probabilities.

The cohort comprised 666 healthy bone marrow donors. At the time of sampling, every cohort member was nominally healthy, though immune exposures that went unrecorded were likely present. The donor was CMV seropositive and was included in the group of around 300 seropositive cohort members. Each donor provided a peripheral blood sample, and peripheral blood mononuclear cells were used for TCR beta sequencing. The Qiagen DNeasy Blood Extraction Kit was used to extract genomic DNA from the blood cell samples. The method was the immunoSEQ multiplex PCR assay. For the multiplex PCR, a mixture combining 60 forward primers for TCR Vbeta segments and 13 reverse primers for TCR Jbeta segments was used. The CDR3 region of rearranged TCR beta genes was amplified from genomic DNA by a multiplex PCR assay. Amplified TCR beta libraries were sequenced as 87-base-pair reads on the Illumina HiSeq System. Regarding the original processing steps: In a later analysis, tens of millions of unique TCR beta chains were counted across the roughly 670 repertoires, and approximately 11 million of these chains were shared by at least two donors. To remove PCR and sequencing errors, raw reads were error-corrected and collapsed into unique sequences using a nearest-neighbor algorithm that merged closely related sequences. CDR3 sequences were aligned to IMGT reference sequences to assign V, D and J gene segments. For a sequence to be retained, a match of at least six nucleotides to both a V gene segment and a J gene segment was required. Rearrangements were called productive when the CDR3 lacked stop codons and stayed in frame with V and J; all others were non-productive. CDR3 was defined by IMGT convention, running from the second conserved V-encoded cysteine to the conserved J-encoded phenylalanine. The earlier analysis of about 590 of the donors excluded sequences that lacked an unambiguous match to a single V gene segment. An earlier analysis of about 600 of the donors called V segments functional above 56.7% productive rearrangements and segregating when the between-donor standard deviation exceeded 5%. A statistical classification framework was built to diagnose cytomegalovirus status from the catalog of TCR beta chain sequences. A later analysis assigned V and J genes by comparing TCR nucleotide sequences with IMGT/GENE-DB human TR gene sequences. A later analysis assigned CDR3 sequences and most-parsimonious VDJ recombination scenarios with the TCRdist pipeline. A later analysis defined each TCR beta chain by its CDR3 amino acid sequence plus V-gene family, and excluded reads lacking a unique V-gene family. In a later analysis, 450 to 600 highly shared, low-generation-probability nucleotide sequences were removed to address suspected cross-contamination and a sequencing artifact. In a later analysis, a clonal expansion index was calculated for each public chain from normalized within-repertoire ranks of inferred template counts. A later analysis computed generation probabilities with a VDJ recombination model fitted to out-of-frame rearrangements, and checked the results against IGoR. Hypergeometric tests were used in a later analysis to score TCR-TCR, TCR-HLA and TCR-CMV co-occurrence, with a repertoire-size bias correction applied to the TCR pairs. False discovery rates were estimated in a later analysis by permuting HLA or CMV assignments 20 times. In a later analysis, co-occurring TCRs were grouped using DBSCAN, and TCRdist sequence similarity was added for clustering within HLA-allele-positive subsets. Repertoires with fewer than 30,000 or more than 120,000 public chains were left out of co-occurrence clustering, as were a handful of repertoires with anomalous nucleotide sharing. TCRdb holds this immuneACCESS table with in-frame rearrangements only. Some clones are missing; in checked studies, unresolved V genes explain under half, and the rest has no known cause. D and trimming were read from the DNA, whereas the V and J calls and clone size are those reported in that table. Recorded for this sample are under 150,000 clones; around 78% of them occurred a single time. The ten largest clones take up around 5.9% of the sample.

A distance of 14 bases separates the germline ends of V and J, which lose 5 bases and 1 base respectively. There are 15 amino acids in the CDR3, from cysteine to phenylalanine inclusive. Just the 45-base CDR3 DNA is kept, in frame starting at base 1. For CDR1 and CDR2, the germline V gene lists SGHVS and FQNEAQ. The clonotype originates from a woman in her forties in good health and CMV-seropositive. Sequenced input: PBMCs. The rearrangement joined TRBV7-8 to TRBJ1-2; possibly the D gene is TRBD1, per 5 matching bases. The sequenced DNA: TGTGCCAGCAGCCCACTGGGGCCTGTTAACTATGGCTACACCTTC. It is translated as CASSPLGPVNYGYTF.